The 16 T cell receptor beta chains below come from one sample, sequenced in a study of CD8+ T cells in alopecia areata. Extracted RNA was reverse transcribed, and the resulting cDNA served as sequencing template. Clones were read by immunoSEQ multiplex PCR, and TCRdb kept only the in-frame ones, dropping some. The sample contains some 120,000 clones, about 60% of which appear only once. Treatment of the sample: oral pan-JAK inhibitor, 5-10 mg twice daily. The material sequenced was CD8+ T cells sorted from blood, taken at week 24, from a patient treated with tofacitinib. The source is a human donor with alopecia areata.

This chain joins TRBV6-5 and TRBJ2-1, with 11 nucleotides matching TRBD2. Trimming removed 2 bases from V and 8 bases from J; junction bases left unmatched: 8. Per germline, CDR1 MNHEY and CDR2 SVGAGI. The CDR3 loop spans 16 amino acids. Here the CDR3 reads CASSYPRSGGAHEQFF. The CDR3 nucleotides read TGTGCCAGCAGTTACCCCCGTAGCGGGGGGGCCCATGAGCAGTTCTTC.

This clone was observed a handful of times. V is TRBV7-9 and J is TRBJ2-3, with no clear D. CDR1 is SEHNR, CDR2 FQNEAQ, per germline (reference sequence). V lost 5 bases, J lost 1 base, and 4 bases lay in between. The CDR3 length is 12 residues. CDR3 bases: TGTGCCAGCAGCCCCGGCACAGATACGCAGTATTTT. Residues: CASSPGTDTQYF.

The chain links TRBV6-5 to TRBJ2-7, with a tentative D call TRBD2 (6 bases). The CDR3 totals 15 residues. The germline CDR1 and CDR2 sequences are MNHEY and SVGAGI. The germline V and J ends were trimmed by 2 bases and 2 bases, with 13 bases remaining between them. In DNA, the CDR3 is TGTGCCAGCAGTTACGAGTCGGGGGAGACCTACGAGCAGTACTTC. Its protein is CASSYESGETYEQYF.

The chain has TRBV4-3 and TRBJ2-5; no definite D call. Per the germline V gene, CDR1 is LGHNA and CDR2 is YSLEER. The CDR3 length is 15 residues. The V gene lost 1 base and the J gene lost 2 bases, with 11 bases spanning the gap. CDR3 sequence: CASSQVSTAQETQYF. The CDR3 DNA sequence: TGCGCCAGCAGCCAAGTTTCTACTGCTCAAGAGACCCAGTACTTC.

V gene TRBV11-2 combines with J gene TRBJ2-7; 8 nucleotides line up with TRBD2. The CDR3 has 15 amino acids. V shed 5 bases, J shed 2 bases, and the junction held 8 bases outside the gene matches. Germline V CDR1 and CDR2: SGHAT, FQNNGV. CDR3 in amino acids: CASSPLGAGAYEQYF. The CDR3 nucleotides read TGTGCCAGCAGCCCCCTAGGAGCGGGGGCCTACGAGCAGTACTTC.

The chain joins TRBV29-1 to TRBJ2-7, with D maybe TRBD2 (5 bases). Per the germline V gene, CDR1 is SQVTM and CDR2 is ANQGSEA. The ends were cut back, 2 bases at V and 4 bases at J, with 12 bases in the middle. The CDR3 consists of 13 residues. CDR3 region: CSVESVEGYEQYF. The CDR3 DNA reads TGCAGCGTTGAATCCGTCGAGGGTTACGAGCAGTACTTC.

The DNA for the CDR3 is TGTGCCTGGAGTCGTGGCAGGGAGCAGTTCTTC. It translates to CAWSRGREQFF. The V call is TRBV30, the J call TRBJ2-1; no reliable D call. Trimming took off 2 bases at V and 10 bases at J, with 9 bases between the two ends. The CDR3 totals 11 residues. Germline CDR1 reads GTSNPN; CDR2 reads SVGIG (reference sequence).

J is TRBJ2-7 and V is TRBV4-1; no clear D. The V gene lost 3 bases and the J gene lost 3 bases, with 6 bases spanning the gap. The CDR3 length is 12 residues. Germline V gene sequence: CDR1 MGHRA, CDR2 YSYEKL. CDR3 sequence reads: CASSQWGYEQYF. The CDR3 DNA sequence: TGCGCCAGCAGCCAGTGGGGCTACGAGCAGTACTTC.

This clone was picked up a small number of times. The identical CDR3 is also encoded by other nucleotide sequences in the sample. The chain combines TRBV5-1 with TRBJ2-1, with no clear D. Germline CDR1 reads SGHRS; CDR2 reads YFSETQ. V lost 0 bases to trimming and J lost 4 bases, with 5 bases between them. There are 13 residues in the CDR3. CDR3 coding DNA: TGCGCCAGCAGCTTGGGGGGTTACAATGAGCAGTTCTTC. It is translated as CASSLGGYNEQFF.

In DNA form, the CDR3 reads TGTGCCAGCAGAGACAGGGGATCGTCCTACGAGCAGTACTTC. Protein: CASRDRGSSYEQYF. The V call is TRBV19, the J call TRBJ2-7; 8 nucleotides align to TRBD1. Germline assignment: CDR1 LNHDA and CDR2 SQIVND (reference sequence). The length of the CDR3 is 14 residues. The J segment lost 1 base and the V segment lost 9 bases, leaving 8 bases of the junction unmatched.

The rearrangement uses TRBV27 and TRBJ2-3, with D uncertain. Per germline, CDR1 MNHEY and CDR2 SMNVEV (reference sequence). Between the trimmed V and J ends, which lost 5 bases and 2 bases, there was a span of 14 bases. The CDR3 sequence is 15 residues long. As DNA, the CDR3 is TGTGCCAGCAGTCTCAAGGCAGAACTCACAGATACGCAGTATTTT. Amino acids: CASSLKAELTDTQYF.

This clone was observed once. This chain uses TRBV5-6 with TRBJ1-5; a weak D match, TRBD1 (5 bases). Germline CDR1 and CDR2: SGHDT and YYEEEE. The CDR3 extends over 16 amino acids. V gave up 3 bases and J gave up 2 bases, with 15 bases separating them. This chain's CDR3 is CASSWSLQGGNQPQHF. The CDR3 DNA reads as TGTGCCAGCAGCTGGTCCCTGCAGGGCGGCAATCAGCCCCAGCATTTT.

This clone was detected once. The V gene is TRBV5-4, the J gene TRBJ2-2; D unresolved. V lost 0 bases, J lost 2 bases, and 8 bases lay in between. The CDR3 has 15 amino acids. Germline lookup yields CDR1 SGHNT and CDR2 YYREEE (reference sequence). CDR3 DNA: TGTGCCAGCAGCTTGGGGGGTATTAACACCGGGGAGCTGTTTTTT. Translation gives CASSLGGINTGELFF.

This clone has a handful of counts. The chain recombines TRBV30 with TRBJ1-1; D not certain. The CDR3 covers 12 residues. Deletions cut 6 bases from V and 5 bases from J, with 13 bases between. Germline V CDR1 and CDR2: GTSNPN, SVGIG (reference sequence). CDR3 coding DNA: TGTGCCTGCGGGCGGGTGAGGACTGAAGCTTTCTTT. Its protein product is CACGRVRTEAFF.

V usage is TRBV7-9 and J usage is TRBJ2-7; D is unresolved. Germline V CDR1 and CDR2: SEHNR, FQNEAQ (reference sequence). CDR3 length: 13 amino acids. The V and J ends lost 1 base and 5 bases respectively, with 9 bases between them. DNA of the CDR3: TGTGCCAGCAGCTTAGAGGCCGAGGACGAGCAGTACTTC. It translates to CASSLEAEDEQYF.

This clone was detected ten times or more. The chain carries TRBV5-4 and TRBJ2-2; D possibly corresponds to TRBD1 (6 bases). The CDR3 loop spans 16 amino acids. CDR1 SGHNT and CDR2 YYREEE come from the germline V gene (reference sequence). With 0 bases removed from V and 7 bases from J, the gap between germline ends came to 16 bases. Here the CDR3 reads CASSLVGAGHSGELFF. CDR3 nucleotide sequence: TGTGCCAGCAGCTTGGTGGGGGCAGGGCACAGCGGGGAGCTGTTTTTT.